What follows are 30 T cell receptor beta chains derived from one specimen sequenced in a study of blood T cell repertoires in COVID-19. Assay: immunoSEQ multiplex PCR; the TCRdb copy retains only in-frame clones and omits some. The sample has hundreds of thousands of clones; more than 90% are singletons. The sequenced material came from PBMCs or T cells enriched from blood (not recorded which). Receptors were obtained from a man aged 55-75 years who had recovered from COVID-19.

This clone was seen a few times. The chain's CDR3 is CASSLSDREHTF. The DNA for the CDR3 is TGTGCCAGCAGTTTATCTGACAGGGAGCACACCTTC. The J gene is TRBJ1-2, the V gene TRBV12-3 or TRBV12-4; 7 bases align to TRBD1. CDR3 length: 12 amino acids. V lost 2 bases to trimming and J lost 12 bases; unmatched junction nucleotides: 6.

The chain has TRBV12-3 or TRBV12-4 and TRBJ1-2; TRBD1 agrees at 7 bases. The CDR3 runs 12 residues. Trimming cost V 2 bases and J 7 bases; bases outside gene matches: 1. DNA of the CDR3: TGTGCCAGCAGTTTAACAGGGGCTGGCTACACCTTC. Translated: CASSLTGAGYTF.

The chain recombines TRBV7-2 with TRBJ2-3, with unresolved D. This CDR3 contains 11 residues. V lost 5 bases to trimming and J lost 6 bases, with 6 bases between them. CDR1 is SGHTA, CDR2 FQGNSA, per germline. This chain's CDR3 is CASSPRDTQYF. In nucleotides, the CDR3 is TGTGCCAGCAGCCCCCGGGATACGCAGTATTTT. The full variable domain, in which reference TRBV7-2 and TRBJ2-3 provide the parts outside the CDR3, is GAGVSQSPSNKVTEKGKDVELRCDPISGHTALYWYRQSLGQGLEFLIYFQGNSAPDKSGLPSDRFSAERTGGSVSTLTIQRTQQEDSAVYLCASSPRDTQYFGPGTRLTVL.

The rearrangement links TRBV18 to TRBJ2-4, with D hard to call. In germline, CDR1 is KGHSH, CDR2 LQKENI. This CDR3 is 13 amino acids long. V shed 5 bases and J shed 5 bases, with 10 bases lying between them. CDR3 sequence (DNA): TGTGCCAGCTCAACGCCTGGAGAAAACATTCAGTACTTC. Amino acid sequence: CASSTPGENIQYF.

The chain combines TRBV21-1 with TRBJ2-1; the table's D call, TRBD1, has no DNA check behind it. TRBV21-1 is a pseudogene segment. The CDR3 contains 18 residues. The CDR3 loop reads CASSKQTKAGTGNNEQFF. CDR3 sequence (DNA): TGTGCCAGCAGCAAACAGACGAAGGCCGGGACAGGGAACAATGAGCAGTTCTTC.

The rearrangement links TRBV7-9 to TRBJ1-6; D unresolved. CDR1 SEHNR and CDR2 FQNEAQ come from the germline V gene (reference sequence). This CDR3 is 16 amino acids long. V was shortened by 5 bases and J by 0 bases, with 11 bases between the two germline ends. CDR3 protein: CASSPDSGSYNSPLHF. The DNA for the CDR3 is TGTGCCAGCAGCCCAGACTCTGGCTCCTATAATTCACCCCTCCACTTT. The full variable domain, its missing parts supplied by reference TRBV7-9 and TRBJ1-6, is DTGVSQNPRHKITKRGQNVTFRCDPISEHNRLYWYRQTLGQGPEFLTYFQNEAQLEKSRLLSDRFSAERPKGSFSTLEIQRTEQGDSAMYLCASSPDSGSYNSPLHFGNGTRLTVT.

Written as DNA, the CDR3 is TGTGCCAGCAGCCGCCCGGTTCAGGGGCAGTTCTTC. Its protein product is CASSRPVQGQFF. The genes are TRBV5-6 and TRBJ2-1; perhaps TRBD1 as D (5 bases). The CDR3 is 12 amino acids. CDR1 and CDR2 from the germline V gene are SGHDT and YYEEEE. The ends were cut back, 4 bases at V and 12 bases at J, with 14 bases in the middle.

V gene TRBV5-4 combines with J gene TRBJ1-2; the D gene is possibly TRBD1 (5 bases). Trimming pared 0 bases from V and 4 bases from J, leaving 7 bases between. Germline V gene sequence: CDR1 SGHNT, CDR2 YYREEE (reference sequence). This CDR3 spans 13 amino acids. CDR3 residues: CASSLEGVYGYTF. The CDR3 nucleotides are TGTGCCAGCAGCTTGGAAGGGGTCTATGGCTACACCTTC.

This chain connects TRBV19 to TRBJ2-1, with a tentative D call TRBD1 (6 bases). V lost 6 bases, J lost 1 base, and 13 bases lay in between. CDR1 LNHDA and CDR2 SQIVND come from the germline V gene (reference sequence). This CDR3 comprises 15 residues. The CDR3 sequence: CASRIPGTSYNEQFF. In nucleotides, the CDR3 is TGTGCCAGTAGGATTCCCGGGACATCCTACAATGAGCAGTTCTTC.

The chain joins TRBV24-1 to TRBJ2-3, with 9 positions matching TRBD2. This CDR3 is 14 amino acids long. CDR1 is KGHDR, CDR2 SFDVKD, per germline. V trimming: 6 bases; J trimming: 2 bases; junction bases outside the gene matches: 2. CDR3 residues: CATSLAGITDTQYF. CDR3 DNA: TGTGCCACCAGTCTAGCGGGGATCACAGATACGCAGTATTTT.

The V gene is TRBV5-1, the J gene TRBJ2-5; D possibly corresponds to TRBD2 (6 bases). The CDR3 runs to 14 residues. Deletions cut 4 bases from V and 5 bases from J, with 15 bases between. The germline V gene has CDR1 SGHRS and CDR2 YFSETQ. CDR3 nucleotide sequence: TGCGCCAGCAGCCTCAACGCGGGGTCCGAGACCCAGTACTTC. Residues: CASSLNAGSETQYF. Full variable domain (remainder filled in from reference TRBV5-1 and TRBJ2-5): KAGVTQTPRYLIKTRGQQVTLSCSPISGHRSVSWYQQTPGQGLQFLFEYFSETQRNKGNFPGRFSGRQFSNSRSEMNVSTLELGDSALYLCASSLNAGSETQYFGPGTRLLVL.

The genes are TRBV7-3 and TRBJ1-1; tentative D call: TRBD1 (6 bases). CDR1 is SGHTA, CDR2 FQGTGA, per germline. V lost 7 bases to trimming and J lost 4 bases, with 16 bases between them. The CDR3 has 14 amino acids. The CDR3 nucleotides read TGTGCCAGCAAAGAGGGGGGGCTGAGCACTGAAGCTTTCTTT. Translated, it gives CASKEGGLSTEAFF.

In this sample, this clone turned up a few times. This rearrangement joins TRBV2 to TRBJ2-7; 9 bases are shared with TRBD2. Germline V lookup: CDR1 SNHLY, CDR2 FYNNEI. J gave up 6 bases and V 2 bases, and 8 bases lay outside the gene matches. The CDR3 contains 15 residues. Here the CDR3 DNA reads TGTGCCAGCAGTGAAAGGTATGCGGGAGGGAGCGAGCAGTACTTC. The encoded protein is CASSERYAGGSEQYF.

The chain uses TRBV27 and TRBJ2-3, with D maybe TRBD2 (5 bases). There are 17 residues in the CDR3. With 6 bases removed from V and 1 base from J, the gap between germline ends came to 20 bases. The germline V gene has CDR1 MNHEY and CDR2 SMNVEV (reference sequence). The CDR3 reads CASRGSGEQWGTDTQYF. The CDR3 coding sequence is TGTGCCAGCAGGGGCAGCGGAGAGCAGTGGGGCACAGATACGCAGTATTTT.

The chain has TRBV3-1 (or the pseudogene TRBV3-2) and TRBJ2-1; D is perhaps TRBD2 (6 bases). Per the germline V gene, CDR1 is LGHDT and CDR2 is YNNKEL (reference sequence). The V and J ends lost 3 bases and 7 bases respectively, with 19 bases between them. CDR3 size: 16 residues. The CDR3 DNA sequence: TGTGCCAGCAGCCACCGTATCTGGAGGGCCGGGAATGAGCAGTTCTTC. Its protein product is CASSHRIWRAGNEQFF.

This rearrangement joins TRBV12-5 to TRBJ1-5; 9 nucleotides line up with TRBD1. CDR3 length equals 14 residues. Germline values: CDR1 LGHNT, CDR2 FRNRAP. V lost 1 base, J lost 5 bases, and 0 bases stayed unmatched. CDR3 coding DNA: TGTGCTAGTGGTTTGGGGACAGGGGATCAGCCCCAGCATTTT. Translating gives CASGLGTGDQPQHF.

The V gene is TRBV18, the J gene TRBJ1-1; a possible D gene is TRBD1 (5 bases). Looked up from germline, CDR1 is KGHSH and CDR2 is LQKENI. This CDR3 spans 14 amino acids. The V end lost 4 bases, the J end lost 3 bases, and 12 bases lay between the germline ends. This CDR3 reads CASSLQGKDTEAFF. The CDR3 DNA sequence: TGTGCCAGCTCACTCCAGGGTAAGGACACTGAAGCTTTCTTT.

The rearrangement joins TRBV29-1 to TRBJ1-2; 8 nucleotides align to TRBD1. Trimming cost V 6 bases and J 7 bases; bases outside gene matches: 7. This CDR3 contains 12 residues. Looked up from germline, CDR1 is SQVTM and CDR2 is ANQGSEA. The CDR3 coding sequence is TGCAGCGTGACAAGGGACAGGTCTGGCTACACCTTC. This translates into CSVTRDRSGYTF.

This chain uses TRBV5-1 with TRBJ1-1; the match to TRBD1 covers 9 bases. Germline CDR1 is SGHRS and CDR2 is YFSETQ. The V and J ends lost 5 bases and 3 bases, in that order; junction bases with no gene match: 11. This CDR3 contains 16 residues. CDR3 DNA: TGCGCCAGCAGGGAACGGACAGGGGTGGATTACACTGAAGCTTTCTTT. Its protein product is CASRERTGVDYTEAFF.

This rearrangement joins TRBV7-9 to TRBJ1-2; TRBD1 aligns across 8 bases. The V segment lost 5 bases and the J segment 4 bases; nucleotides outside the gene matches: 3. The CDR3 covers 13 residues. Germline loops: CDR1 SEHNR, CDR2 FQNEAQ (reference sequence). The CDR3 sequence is CASSQDRGYGYTF. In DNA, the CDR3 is TGTGCCAGCAGCCAAGACAGGGGCTATGGCTACACCTTC.

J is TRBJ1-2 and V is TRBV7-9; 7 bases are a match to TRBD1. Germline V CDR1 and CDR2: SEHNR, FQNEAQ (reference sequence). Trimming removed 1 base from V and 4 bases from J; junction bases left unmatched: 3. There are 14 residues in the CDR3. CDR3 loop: CASSLGGTVYGYTF. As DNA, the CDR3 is TGTGCCAGCAGCTTAGGGGGGACAGTCTATGGCTACACCTTC.

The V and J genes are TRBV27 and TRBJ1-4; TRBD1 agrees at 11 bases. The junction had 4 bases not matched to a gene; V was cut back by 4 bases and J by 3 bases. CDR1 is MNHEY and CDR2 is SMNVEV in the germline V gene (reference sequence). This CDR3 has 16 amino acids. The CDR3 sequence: CASSWRTGGSNEKLFF. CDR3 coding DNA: TGTGCCAGCAGTTGGAGGACAGGGGGCTCTAATGAAAAACTGTTTTTT.

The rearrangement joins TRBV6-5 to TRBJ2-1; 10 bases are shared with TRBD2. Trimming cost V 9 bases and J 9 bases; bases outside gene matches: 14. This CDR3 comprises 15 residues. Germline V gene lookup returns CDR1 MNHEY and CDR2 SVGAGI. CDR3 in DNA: TGTGCCAGTAAGACCTACAGCGGGGGGGCCGCTGAGCAGTTCTTC. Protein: CASKTYSGGAAEQFF.

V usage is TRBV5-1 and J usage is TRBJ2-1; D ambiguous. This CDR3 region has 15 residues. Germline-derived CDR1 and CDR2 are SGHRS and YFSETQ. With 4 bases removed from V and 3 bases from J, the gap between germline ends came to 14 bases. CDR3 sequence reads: CASSGTGSLYNEQFF. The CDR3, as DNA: TGCGCCAGCAGCGGTACGGGTTCGCTCTACAATGAGCAGTTCTTC.

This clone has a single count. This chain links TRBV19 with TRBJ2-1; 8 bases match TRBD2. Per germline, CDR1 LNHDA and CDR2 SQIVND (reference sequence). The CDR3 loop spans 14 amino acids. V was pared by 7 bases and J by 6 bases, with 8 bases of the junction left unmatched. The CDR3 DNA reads TGTGCCAGTACTCCGGGACTAGGAAGCAATGAGCAGTTCTTC. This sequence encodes CASTPGLGSNEQFF.

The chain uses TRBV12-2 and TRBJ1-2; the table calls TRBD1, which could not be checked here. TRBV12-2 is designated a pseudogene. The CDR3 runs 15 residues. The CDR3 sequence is CASRSQTGGYYGYTF. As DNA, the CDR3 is TGTGCAAGTCGCTCCCAGACAGGGGGCTACTATGGCTACACCTTC.

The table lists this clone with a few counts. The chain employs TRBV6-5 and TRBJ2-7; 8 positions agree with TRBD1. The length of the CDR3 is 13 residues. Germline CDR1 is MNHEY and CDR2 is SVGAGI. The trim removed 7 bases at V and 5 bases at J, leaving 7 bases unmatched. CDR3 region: CASKTGVVDEQYF. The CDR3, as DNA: TGTGCCAGCAAGACAGGGGTGGTCGACGAGCAGTACTTC.

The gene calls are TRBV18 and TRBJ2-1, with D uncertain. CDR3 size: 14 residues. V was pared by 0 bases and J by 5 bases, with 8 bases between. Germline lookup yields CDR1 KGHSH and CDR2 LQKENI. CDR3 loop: CASSPPSSDNEQFF. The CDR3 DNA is TGTGCCAGCTCACCACCGAGCTCGGACAATGAGCAGTTCTTC.

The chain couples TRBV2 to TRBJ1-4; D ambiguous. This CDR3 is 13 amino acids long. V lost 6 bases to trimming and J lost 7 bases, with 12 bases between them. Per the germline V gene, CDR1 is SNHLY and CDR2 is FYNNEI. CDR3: CASRVELIEKLFF. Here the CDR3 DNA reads TGTGCCAGCAGGGTGGAGCTCATTGAAAAACTGTTTTTT.

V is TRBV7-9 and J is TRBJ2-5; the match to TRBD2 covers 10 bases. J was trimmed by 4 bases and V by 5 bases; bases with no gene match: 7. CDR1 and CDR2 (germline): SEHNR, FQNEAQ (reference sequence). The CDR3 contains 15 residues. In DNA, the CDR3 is TGTGCCAGCAGCAATAGCGGGGGGAAGTTAGAGACCCAGTACTTC. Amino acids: CASSNSGGKLETQYF.